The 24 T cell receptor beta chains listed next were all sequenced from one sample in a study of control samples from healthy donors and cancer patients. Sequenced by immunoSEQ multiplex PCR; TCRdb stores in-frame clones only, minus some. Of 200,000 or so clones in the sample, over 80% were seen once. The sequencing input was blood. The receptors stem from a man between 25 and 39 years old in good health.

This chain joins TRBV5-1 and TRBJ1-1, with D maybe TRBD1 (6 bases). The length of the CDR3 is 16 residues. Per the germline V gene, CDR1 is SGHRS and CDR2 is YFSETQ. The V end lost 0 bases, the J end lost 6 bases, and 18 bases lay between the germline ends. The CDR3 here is CASSLGGGARGPEAFF. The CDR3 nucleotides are TGCGCCAGCAGCTTGGGGGGGGGCGCAAGGGGCCCTGAAGCTTTCTTT.

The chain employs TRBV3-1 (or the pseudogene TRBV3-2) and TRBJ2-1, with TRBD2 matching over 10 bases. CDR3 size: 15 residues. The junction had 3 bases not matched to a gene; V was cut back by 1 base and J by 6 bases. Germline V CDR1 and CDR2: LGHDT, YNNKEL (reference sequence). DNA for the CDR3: TGTGCCAGCAGCCAAGGACTAGCGGGTGTCAATGAGCAGTTCTTC. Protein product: CASSQGLAGVNEQFF.

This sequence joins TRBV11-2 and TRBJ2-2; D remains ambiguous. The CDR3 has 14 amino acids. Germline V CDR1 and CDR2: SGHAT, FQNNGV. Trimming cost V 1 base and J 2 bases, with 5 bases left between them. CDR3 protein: CASSLVANTGELFF. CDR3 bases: TGTGCCAGCAGCTTAGTAGCTAACACCGGGGAGCTGTTTTTT.

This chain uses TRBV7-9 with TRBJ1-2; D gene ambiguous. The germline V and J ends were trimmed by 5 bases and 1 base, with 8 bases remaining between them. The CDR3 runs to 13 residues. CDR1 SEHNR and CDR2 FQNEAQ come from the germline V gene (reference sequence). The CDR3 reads CASSVLNNYGYTF. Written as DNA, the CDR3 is TGTGCCAGCAGCGTCCTGAATAACTATGGCTACACCTTC.

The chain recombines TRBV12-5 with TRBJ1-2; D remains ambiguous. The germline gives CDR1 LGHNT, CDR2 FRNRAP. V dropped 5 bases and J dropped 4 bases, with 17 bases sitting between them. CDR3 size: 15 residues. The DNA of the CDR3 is TGTGCTAGTGGTCCAGAAGAGACTTTAGCCTATGGCTACACCTTC. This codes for CASGPEETLAYGYTF.

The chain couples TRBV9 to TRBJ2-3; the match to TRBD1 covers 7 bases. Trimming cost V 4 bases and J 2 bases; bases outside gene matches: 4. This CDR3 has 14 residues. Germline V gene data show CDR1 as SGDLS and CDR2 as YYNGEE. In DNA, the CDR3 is TGTGCCAGCAGCCACGACAGGGTCACAGATACGCAGTATTTT. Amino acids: CASSHDRVTDTQYF.

CDR3 DNA: TGCGCCAGCAGCTACGGTGGAGTGGGCACAGATACGCAGTATTTT. Its protein product is CASSYGGVGTDTQYF. The chain combines TRBV5-1 with TRBJ2-3, with no clear D. V was cut by 3 bases and J by 1 base, with 12 bases left in between. The CDR3 covers 15 residues. Per the germline V gene, CDR1 is SGHRS and CDR2 is YFSETQ.

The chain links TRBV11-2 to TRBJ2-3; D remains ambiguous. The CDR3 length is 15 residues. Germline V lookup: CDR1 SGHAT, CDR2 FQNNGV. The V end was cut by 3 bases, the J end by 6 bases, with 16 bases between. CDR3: CASSFLGSNSDTQYF. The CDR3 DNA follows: TGTGCCAGCAGCTTCCTTGGTTCCAATAGTGATACGCAGTATTTT. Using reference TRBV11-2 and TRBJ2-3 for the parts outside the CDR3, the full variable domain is EAGVAQSPRYKIIEKRQSVAFWCNPISGHATLYWYQQILGQGPKLLIQFQNNGVVDDSQLPKDRFSAERLKGVDSTLKIQPAKLEDSAVYLCASSFLGSNSDTQYFGPGTRLTVL.

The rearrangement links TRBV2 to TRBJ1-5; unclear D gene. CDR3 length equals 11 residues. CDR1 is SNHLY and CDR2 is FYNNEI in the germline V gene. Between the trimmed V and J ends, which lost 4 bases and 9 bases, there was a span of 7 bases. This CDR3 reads CASSVYGPQHF. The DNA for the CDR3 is TGTGCCAGCAGTGTCTACGGGCCCCAGCATTTT.

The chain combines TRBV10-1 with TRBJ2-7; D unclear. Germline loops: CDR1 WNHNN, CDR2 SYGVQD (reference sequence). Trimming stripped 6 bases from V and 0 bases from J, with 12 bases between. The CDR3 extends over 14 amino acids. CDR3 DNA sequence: TGCGCCAGCAGACAGTTGGAGAGCTCCTACGAGCAGTACTTC. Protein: CASRQLESSYEQYF.

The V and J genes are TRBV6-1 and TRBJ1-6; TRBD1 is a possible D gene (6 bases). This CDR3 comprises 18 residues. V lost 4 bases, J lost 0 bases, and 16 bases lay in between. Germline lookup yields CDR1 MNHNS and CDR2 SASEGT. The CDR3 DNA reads TGTGCCAGCAGTGGTGGACAGAGCAAAAGCTCCTATAATTCACCCCTCCACTTT. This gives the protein CASSGGQSKSSYNSPLHF.

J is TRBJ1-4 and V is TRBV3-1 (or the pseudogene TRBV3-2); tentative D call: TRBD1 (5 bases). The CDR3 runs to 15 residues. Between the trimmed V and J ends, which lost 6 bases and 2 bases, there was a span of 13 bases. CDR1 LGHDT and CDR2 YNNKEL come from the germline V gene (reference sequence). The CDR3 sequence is CASSYRGGTNEKLFF. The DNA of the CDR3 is TGTGCCAGCAGTTACCGTGGGGGGACTAATGAAAAACTGTTTTTT.

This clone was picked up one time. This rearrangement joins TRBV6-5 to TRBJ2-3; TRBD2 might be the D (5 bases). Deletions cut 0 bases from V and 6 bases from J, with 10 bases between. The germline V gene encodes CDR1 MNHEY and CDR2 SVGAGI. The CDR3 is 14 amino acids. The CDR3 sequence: CASSYSGREDTQYF. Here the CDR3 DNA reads TGTGCCAGCAGTTACTCGGGTAGGGAGGATACGCAGTATTTT.

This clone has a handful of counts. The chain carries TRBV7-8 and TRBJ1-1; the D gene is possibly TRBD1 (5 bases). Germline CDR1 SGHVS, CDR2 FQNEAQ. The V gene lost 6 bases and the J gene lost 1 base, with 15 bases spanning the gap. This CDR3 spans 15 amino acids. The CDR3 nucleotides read TGTGCCAGCAGAAAGCAGGGCGTCCAGAACACTGAAGCTTTCTTT. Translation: CASRKQGVQNTEAFF.

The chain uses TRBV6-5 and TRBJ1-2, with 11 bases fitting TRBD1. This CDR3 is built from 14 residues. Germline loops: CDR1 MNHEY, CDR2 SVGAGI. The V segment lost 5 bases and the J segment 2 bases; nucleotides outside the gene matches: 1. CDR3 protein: CASSRDRGNYGYTF. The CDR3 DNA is TGTGCCAGCAGTAGGGACAGGGGGAACTATGGCTACACCTTC.

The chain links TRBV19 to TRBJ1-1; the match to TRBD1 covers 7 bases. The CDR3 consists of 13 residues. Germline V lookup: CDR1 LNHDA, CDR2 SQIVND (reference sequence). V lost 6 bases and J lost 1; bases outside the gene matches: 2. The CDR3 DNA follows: TGTGCCAGTAGCGGGACAGAGAACACTGAAGCTTTCTTT. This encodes CASSGTENTEAFF.

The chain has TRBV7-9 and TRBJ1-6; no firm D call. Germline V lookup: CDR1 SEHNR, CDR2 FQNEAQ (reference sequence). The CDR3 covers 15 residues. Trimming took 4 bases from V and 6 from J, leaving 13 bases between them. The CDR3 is CASSSPLEGNSPLHF. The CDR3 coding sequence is TGTGCCAGCAGCTCACCGTTAGAGGGTAATTCACCCCTCCACTTT. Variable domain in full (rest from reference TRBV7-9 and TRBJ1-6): DTGVSQNPRHKITKRGQNVTFRCDPISEHNRLYWYRQTLGQGPEFLTYFQNEAQLEKSRLLSDRFSAERPKGSFSTLEIQRTEQGDSAMYLCASSSPLEGNSPLHFGNGTRLTVT.

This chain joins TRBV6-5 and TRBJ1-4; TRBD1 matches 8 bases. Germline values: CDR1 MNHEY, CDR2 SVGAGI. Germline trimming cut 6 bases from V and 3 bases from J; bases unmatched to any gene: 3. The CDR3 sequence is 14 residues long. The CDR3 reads CASRPTGANEKLFF. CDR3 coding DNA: TGTGCCAGCAGACCGACAGGGGCTAATGAAAAACTGTTTTTT.

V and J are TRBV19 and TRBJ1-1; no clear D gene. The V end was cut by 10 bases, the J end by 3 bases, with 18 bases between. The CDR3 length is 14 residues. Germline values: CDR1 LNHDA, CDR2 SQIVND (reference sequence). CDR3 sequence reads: CATRGGGRDTEAFF. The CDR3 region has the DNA TGTGCCACCCGAGGTGGAGGGAGGGACACTGAAGCTTTCTTT. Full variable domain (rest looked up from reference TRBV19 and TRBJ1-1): DGGITQSPKYLFRKEGQNVTLSCEQNLNHDAMYWYRQDPGQGLRLIYYSQIVNDFQKGDIAEGYSVSREKKESFPLTVTSAQKNPTAFYLCATRGGGRDTEAFFGQGTRLTVV.

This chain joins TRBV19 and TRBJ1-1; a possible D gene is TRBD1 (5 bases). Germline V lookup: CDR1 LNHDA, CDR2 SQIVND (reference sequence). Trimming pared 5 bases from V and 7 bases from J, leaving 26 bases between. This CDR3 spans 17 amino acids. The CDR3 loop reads CASSGARFPGTDDEAFF. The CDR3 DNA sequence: TGTGCCAGTAGTGGCGCGCGGTTCCCCGGGACGGACGATGAAGCTTTCTTT. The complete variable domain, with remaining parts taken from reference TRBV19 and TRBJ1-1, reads DGGITQSPKYLFRKEGQNVTLSCEQNLNHDAMYWYRQDPGQGLRLIYYSQIVNDFQKGDIAEGYSVSREKKESFPLTVTSAQKNPTAFYLCASSGARFPGTDDEAFFGQGTRLTVV.

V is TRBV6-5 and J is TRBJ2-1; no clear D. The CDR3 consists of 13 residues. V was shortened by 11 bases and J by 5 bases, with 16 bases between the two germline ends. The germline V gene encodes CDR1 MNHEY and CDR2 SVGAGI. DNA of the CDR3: TGTGCCCTACATCCTGGCTCTGACAATGAGCAGTTCTTC. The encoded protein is CALHPGSDNEQFF.

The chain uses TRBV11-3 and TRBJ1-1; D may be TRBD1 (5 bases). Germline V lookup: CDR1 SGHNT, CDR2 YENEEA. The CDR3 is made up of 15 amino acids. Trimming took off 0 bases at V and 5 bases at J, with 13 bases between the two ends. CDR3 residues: CASSLDGQGRTEAFF. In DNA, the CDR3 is TGTGCCAGCAGCTTAGATGGCCAGGGAAGGACTGAAGCTTTCTTT.

This chain's CDR3 is CASSLVGPLNGWDTEAFF. The CDR3, as DNA: TGTGCCAGCAGCTTAGTTGGGCCCCTAAATGGGTGGGACACTGAAGCTTTCTTT. V and J are TRBV11-2 and TRBJ1-1, with no clear D. The germline gives CDR1 SGHAT, CDR2 FQNNGV. V dropped 1 base and J dropped 3 bases, with 21 bases sitting between them. CDR3 length equals 18 residues. Variable domain in full (rest from reference TRBV11-2 and TRBJ1-1): EAGVAQSPRYKIIEKRQSVAFWCNPISGHATLYWYQQILGQGPKLLIQFQNNGVVDDSQLPKDRFSAERLKGVDSTLKIQPAKLEDSAVYLCASSLVGPLNGWDTEAFFGQGTRLTVV.

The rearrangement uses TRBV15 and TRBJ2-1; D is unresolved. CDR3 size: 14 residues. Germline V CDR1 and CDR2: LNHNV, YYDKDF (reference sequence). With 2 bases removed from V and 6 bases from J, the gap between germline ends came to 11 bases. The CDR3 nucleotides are TGTGCCACCAGCAGACCAACTTCGGGCAATGAGCAGTTCTTC. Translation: CATSRPTSGNEQFF.